This T cell receptor beta chain emerged from a study of blood T cell repertoires in COVID-19. Study summary: Whether acute or convalescent, the COVID-19 samples came from the United States, Italy and Spain. From T cells, B-cell-depleted T cells, or PBMCs came the material, which was cDNA or gDNA.

V shed 4 bases and J shed 2 bases, with 12 bases lying between them. Germline CDR1 and CDR2: SNHLY and FYNNEI. The CDR3 runs to 14 residues. Authors' analysis steps: Estimation of nucleated cell counts relied on the amplification of reference gene primers. Assay: immunoSEQ multiplex PCR; the TCRdb copy retains only in-frame clones and omits some. That table is the source of V, J and clone size, and D and trimming were worked out from the DNA. The profile covers approximately 400,000 clones, with 89% appearing a single time and 0.95% to 1.5% taken by the ten largest. This TCR was recovered from a middle-aged man with acute or convalescent COVID-19. V is TRBV2 and J is TRBJ2-7; perhaps TRBD2 as D (5 bases). The sample was peripheral blood. The CDR3 bases are TGTGCCAGCAGTGTGGGAGCGCCTACCTACGAGCAGTACTTC. It specifies CASSVGAPTYEQYF.